Reported below is one T cell receptor (beta chain). Its antigen is currently unknown. The record originates from a study of shared clonotypes between healthy human individuals. Study-level points and caveats: When compared with the clonotypes that were shared by all four sorted-subset donors, the non-shared clonotypes turned out to have lower generation probabilities.

The ends were cut back, 0 bases at V and 0 bases at J, with 12 bases in the middle. Germline V CDR1 and CDR2: KGHSH, LQKENI. This CDR3 region has 16 residues. Here immunoSEQ multiplex PCR was the method, and the copy in TCRdb shows in-frame clones only, minus some. The sample contains some 1.5 million clones, about 98% of which appear only once. CD4+ cells yielded CD45RA+ naive and CD45RA-negative memory subsets. This clonotype was sampled from a man between 25 and 39 years old in good health. The sequencing input was naive CD4+ T cells sorted from blood. This sample's subset: CD45RA+ positively selected. The rearrangement uses TRBV18 and TRBJ2-7, with D possibly being TRBD2 (6 bases). The CDR3: CASSPPGGISSYEQYF. The CDR3 region has the DNA TGTGCCAGCTCACCACCAGGCGGGATCAGCTCCTACGAGCAGTACTTC.